The 20 T cell receptor beta chains listed next were all sequenced from one sample in a study of blood T cells in healthy people across ages. Sample-barcoded 5' priming and a J-beta primer mix drove a second PCR of about 7 to 12 cycles. TCRdb fed the 5' RACE reads into MiXCR, producing one record per CDR3 protein. This sample has 1,800,000 or so distinct CDR3 sequences, with approximately 39% found just once. The specimen was blood. These receptors originate from a human donor in good health.

The chain is built from TRBV20-1 and TRBJ1-1; a possible D gene is TRBD1 (6 bases). Trimming took off 5 bases at V and 11 bases at J, with 12 bases between the two ends. Germline loops: CDR1 DFQATT, CDR2 SNEGSKA (reference sequence). This CDR3 has 10 amino acids. The CDR3 here is CSAYRVGAFF. CDR3 nucleotide sequence: TGCAGTGCTTACAGGGTGGGGGCTTTCTTT.

This clonotype has just one count. V and J are TRBV28 and TRBJ2-1; D is perhaps TRBD2 (6 bases). Trimming took off 1 base at V and 9 bases at J, with 13 bases between the two ends. There are 14 residues in the CDR3. Germline V gene sequence: CDR1 MDHEN, CDR2 SYDVKM. The CDR3 reads CASSLFNGRGEQFF. CDR3 in DNA: TGTGCCAGCAGTTTATTCAACGGGAGAGGTGAGCAGTTCTTC.

This clonotype was seen just once. The chain recombines TRBV19 with TRBJ2-1; 10 bases are a match to TRBD1. J lost 6 bases, V lost 5 bases, and 1 base had no gene match. This CDR3 has 13 residues. CDR1 LNHDA and CDR2 SQIVND come from the germline V gene (reference sequence). The CDR3 nucleotides read TGTGCCAGTAGTGGGGACAGGGGCAATGAGCAGTTCTTC. Translating it yields CASSGDRGNEQFF.

To note about this clonotype: A much larger clone differs from this one at a single base, so this may be a read error. The chain links TRBV9 to TRBJ2-3; D not resolved. Trimming took off 1 base at V and 8 bases at J, with 8 bases between the two ends. Germline-derived CDR1 and CDR2 are SGDLS and YYNGEE. The CDR3 spans 12 residues. This chain's CDR3 is CASSVNSGTQYF. The CDR3 coding sequence is TGTGCCAGCAGCGTAAATTCAGGTACGCAGTATTTT.

The sample holds one count of this clonotype. A much larger clone lies one base from this, so it may be a read error. The chain is built from TRBV5-1 and TRBJ1-4; D is uncertain. The CDR3 totals 13 residues. CDR1 SGHRS and CDR2 YFSETQ come from the germline V gene. CDR3 sequence (DNA): TGCGCCAGCAGCTTGGCAACTAATGAAAGACTGTTTTTT. Protein: CASSLATNERLFF.

The sample holds a few counts of this clonotype. The chain is built from TRBV2 and TRBJ1-2; D is perhaps TRBD1 (5 bases). Trimming cost V 3 bases and J 3 bases, with 17 bases left between them. Per the germline V gene, CDR1 is SNHLY and CDR2 is FYNNEI. This CDR3 is 16 amino acids long. CDR3 sequence reads: CASSEGVRGGDYGYTF. The CDR3 nucleotides are TGTGCCAGCAGTGAGGGGGTGAGGGGCGGTGACTATGGCTACACCTTC.

This clonotype was counted only a few times. The chain uses TRBV24-1 and TRBJ2-1, with 7 bases lining up with TRBD1. Trimming took 10 bases from V and 3 from J; bases not matched to a gene: 2. CDR1 is KGHDR, CDR2 SFDVKD, per germline. The length of the CDR3 is 12 residues. CDR3 region: CATTGIYNEQFF. As DNA, the CDR3 is TGTGCCACGACAGGGATCTACAATGAGCAGTTCTTC.

This sequence joins TRBV20-1 and TRBJ2-1; tentative D call: TRBD2 (6 bases). CDR1 and CDR2 from the germline V gene are DFQATT and SNEGSKA (reference sequence). Trimming shortened V by 2 bases and J by 2 bases, and 13 bases separated the two germline ends. The CDR3 spans 15 residues. The CDR3 loop is CSARRRGTTYNEQFF. The CDR3 DNA reads as TGCAGTGCTAGACGTCGGGGGACGACCTACAATGAGCAGTTCTTC.

The CDR3 reads CATSRDRSLNTEAFF. The CDR3 bases are TGTGCCACCAGCAGAGATCGGAGCCTGAACACTGAAGCTTTCTTT. The chain couples TRBV15 to TRBJ1-1; D is unclear. CDR3 length: 15 amino acids. CDR1 and CDR2 (germline): LNHNV, YYDKDF (reference sequence). Trimming shortened V by 0 bases and J by 0 bases, and 8 bases separated the two germline ends.

In this sample, this clonotype turned up a few times. The chain employs TRBV12-3 or TRBV12-4 and TRBJ1-1; D gene uncertain. V was trimmed by 4 bases and J by 3 bases, leaving 12 bases between them. The CDR3 extends over 14 amino acids. CDR3 nucleotide sequence: TGTGCCAGCAGTTCGTTAGGGATGTACACTGAAGCTTTCTTT. This translates into CASSSLGMYTEAFF.

Only a few counts were recorded for this clonotype. The chain combines TRBV7-2 with TRBJ1-5; D uncertain. CDR1 SGHTA and CDR2 FQGNSA come from the germline V gene. This CDR3 contains 13 residues. Trimming pared 2 bases from V and 6 bases from J, leaving 8 bases between. The CDR3 region is CASSLRLGQPQHF. CDR3 sequence (DNA): TGTGCCAGCAGCTTACGGCTGGGTCAGCCCCAGCATTTT.

V and J are TRBV7-2 and TRBJ2-5; 12 bases align to TRBD2. With 2 bases clipped from V and 11 bases from J, the junction kept 9 bases outside the gene matches. This CDR3 is built from 15 residues. CDR1 is SGHTA, CDR2 FQGNSA, per germline. The CDR3 loop is CASSLSSGGASEQYF. DNA for the CDR3: TGTGCCAGCAGCTTATCTAGCGGGGGGGCGAGTGAGCAGTACTTC.

This rearrangement joins TRBV27 to TRBJ1-3, with D possibly being TRBD1 (6 bases). Germline-derived CDR1 and CDR2 are MNHEY and SMNVEV (reference sequence). The CDR3 totals 13 residues. V was cut by 7 bases and J by 5 bases, with 12 bases left in between. CDR3: CASKEGGRNTIYF. CDR3 DNA sequence: TGTGCCAGCAAGGAGGGGGGAAGAAACACCATATATTTT.

The chain links TRBV7-8 to TRBJ1-2; D remains ambiguous. Trimming removed 2 bases from V and 3 bases from J, with 16 bases in between. Germline V gene sequence: CDR1 SGHVS, CDR2 FQNEAQ. The CDR3 is 16 residues long. CDR3 nucleotides: TGTGCCAGCAGCTTATTTATGTCCGGCAGAGACTATGGCTACACCTTC. It codes for CASSLFMSGRDYGYTF.

This rearrangement joins TRBV2 to TRBJ1-1; no firm D call. V lost 7 bases to trimming and J lost 1 base, with 10 bases between them. The CDR3 is 13 amino acids. Germline CDR1 SNHLY, CDR2 FYNNEI. The CDR3 here is CASKFRRNTEAFF. The CDR3 DNA sequence: TGTGCCAGCAAGTTTAGGCGGAACACTGAAGCTTTCTTT.

This clonotype was seen a single time. The junction shows a germline mismatch at one end, possibly a read error. This chain uses TRBV5-1 with TRBJ2-1; the match to TRBD1 covers 8 bases. The CDR3 contains 16 residues. Germline CDR1 reads SGHRS; CDR2 reads YFSETQ. The CDR3 is CASSLGQGATYSEQFF. DNA of the CDR3: TGCGCCAGCAGCTTGGGGCAGGGGGCCACCTACAGTGAGCAGTTCTTC.

CDR3 amino acids: CASSSPRTGNNSPLHF. In DNA, the CDR3 is TGTGCCAGCAGTTCACCCAGGACAGGCAATAATTCACCCCTCCACTTT. J is TRBJ1-6 and V is TRBV6-5, with 7 nucleotides matching TRBD1. V gave up 4 bases and J gave up 5 bases; unmatched junction bases: 8. This CDR3 comprises 16 residues. Germline-derived CDR1 and CDR2 are MNHEY and SVGAGI.

The chain recombines TRBV5-1 with TRBJ1-1, with TRBD1 matching over 7 bases. This CDR3 spans 16 amino acids. Germline loops: CDR1 SGHRS, CDR2 YFSETQ. V was pared by 3 bases and J by 6 bases, with 14 bases of the junction left unmatched. CDR3 sequence: CASSSGQAQEFAEAFF. CDR3 DNA: TGCGCCAGCAGCTCCGGACAGGCCCAAGAGTTCGCTGAAGCTTTCTTT.

This chain connects TRBV6-2 or TRBV6-3 to TRBJ2-3; tentatively, D is TRBD1 or TRBD2 (5 bases each). Trimming cost V 0 bases and J 2 bases, with 15 bases left between them. CDR1 and CDR2 from the germline V gene are MNHEY and SVGEGT. This CDR3 contains 17 residues. In nucleotides, the CDR3 is TGTGCCAGCAGTTACTCGAGAGGGGCCGTCTACACAGATACGCAGTATTTT. Translation gives CASSYSRGAVYTDTQYF.

V usage is TRBV20-1 and J usage is TRBJ1-2, with D maybe TRBD1 (5 bases). The germline V and J ends were trimmed by 6 bases and 6 bases, with 17 bases remaining between them. The V gene's germline CDR1 is DFQATT and CDR2 SNEGSKA (reference sequence). This CDR3 has 13 amino acids. This CDR3 is CSAPSTWGDGYTF. For the CDR3, the DNA is TGCAGTGCCCCCTCGACATGGGGGGATGGCTACACCTTC.